Each of the 3 T cell receptor beta chains below was sequenced from the same sample in a study of blood T cell repertoires in COVID-19. TCRdb keeps only in-frame clones here, not all; method: immunoSEQ multiplex PCR. The table lists 200,000 to 300,000 clones, over 80% of them singletons. Material for sequencing was peripheral blood. All receptors derive from a human donor in a cohort sampled during active COVID-19.

The gene calls are TRBV3-1 (or the pseudogene TRBV3-2) and TRBJ1-2; D possibly corresponds to TRBD1 (6 bases). The germline gives CDR1 LGHDT, CDR2 YNNKEL (reference sequence). V lost 2 bases, J lost 4 bases, and 8 bases lay in between. The CDR3 length is 13 residues. CDR3 in amino acids: CASSQKGVYGYTF. The CDR3 nucleotides are TGTGCCAGCAGCCAAAAGGGGGTCTATGGCTACACCTTC.

The V call is TRBV5-6, the J call TRBJ2-5; 15 bases are shared with TRBD2. CDR1 and CDR2 from the germline V gene are SGHDT and YYEEEE. The CDR3 is 18 amino acids. With 2 bases clipped from V and 5 bases from J, the junction kept 10 bases outside the gene matches. CDR3 amino acids: CASSFRTSGGVPQETQYF. The CDR3 region has the DNA TGTGCCAGCAGCTTCAGGACTAGCGGGGGGGTCCCTCAGGAGACCCAGTACTTC.

This clone was observed once. This rearrangement joins TRBV11-2 to TRBJ2-3; D not resolved. Germline V gives CDR1 SGHAT, CDR2 FQNNGV. This CDR3 region has 8 residues. The CDR3 reads CAGDTQYF. The CDR3 region has the DNA TGTGCGGGCGATACGCAGTATTTT.